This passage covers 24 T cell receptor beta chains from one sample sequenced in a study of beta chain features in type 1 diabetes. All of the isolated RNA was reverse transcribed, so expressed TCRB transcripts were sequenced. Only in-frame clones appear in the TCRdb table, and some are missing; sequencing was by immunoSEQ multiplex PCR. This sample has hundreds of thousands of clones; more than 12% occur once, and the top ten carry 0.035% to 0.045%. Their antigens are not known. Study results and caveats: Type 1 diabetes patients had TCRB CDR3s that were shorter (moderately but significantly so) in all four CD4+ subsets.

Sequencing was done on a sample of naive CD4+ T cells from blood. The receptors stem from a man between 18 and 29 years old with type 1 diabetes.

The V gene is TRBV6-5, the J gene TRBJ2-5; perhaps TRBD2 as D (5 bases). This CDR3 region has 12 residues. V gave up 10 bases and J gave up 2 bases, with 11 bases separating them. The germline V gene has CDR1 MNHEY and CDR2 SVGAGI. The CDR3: CAISGLQETQYF. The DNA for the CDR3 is TGTGCCATCTCAGGACTTCAAGAGACCCAGTACTTC.

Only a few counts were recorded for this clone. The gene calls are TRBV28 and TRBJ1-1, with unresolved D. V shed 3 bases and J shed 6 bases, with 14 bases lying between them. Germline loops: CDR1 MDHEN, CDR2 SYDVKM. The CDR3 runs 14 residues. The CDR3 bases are TGTGCCAGCAGTTTGGCCGGGATAGGTTCTGAAGCTTTCTTT. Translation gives CASSLAGIGSEAFF.

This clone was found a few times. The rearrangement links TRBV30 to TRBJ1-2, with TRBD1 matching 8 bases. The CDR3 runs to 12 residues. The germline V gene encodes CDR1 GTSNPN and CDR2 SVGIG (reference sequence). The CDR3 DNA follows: TGTGCTCTCAGGGGGCCTTACTATGGCTACACCTTC. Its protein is CALRGPYYGYTF. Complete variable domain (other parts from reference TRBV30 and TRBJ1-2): SQTIHQWPATLVQPVGSPLSLECTVEGTSNPNLYWYRQAAGRGLQLLFYSVGIGQISSEVPQNLSASRPQDRQFILSSKKLLLSDSGFYLCALRGPYYGYTFGSGTRLTVV.

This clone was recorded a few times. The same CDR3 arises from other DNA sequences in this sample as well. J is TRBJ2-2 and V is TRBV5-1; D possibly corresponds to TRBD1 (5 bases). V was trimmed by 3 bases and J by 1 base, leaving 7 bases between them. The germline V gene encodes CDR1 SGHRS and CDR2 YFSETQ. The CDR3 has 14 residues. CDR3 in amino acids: CASSSQGNTGELFF. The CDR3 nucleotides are TGCGCCAGCAGCTCCCAGGGGAACACCGGGGAGCTGTTTTTT.

CDR3 nucleotides: TGTGCCACCAGCAGAGACTACGGCCCCTATGGCTACACCTTC. It codes for CATSRDYGPYGYTF. The J gene is TRBJ1-2, the V gene TRBV15, with unresolved D. The V and J ends lost 0 bases and 4 bases respectively, with 9 bases between them. Germline assignment: CDR1 LNHNV and CDR2 YYDKDF (reference sequence). This CDR3 spans 14 amino acids.

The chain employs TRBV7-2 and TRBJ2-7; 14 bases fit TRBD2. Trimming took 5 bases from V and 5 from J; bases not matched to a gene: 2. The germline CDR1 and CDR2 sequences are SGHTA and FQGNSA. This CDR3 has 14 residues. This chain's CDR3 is CASSGGLAGDEQYF. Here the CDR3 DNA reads TGTGCCAGCAGCGGGGGACTAGCGGGAGACGAGCAGTACTTC.

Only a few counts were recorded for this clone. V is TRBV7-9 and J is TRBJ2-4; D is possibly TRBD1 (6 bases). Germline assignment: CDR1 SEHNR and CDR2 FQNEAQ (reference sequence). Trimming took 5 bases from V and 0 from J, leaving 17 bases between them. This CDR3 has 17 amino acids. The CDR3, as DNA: TGTGCCAGCAGCCATGGACAGACTTCACTAGCCAAAAACATTCAGTACTTC. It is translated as CASSHGQTSLAKNIQYF.

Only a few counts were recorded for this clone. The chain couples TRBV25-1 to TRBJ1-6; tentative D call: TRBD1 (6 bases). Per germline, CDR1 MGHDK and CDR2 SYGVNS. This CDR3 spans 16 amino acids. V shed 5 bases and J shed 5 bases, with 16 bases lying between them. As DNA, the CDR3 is TGTGCCAGCAGTTCGAGAGGGGGGCAGGATAATTCACCCCTCCACTTT. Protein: CASSSRGGQDNSPLHF.

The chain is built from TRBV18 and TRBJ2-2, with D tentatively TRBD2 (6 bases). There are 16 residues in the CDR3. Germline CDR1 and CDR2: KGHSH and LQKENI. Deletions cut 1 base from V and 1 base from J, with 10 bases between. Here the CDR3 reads CASSPLDSGNTGELFF. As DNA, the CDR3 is TGTGCCAGCTCACCACTGGATAGCGGGAACACCGGGGAGCTGTTTTTT.

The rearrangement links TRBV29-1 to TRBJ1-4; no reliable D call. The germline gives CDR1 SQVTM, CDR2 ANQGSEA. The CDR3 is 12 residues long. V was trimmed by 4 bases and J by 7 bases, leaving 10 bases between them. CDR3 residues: CSVASGSEKLFF. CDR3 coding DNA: TGCAGCGTTGCGAGTGGGAGTGAAAAACTGTTTTTT.

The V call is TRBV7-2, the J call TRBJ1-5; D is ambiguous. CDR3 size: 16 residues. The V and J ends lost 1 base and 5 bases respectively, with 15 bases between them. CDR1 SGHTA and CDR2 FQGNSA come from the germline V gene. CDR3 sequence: CASSLDDRTGDQPQHF. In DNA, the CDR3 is TGTGCCAGCAGCTTAGACGATAGGACGGGCGATCAGCCCCAGCATTTT. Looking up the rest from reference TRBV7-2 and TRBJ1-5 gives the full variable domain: GAGVSQSPSNKVTEKGKDVELRCDPISGHTALYWYRQSLGQGLEFLIYFQGNSAPDKSGLPSDRFSAERTGGSVSTLTIQRTQQEDSAVYLCASSLDDRTGDQPQHFGDGTRLSIL.

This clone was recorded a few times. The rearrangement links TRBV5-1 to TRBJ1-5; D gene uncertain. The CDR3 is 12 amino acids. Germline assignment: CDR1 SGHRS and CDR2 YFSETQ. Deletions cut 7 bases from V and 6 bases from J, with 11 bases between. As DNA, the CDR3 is TGCGCCAGCGCGGGCGGACCTCAGCCCCAGCATTTT. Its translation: CASAGGPQPQHF.

This chain's CDR3 is CASSVDPGPNTEAFF. CDR3 nucleotide sequence: TGTGCCAGCAGCGTAGATCCAGGTCCAAACACTGAAGCTTTCTTT. This chain connects TRBV9 to TRBJ1-1; D call uncertain. The CDR3 spans 15 residues. Germline V gene data show CDR1 as SGDLS and CDR2 as YYNGEE. Trimming removed 0 bases from V and 2 bases from J, with 11 bases in between.

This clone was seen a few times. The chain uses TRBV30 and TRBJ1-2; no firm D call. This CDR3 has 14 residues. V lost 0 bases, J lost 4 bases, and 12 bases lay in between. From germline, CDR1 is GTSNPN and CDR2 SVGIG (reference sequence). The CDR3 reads CAWSVSATLYGYTF. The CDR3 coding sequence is TGTGCCTGGAGTGTATCGGCCACCCTCTATGGCTACACCTTC.

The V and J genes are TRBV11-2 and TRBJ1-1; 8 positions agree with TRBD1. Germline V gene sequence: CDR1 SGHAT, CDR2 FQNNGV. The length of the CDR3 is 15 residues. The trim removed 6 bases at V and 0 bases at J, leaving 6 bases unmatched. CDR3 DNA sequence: TGTGCCAGCAGGGACAGGGTGCGGCTGAACACTGAAGCTTTCTTT. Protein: CASRDRVRLNTEAFF.

CDR3 DNA: TGCGCCAGCAGTGAGAGGGGACACTATGGCTACACCTTC. Translating gives CASSERGHYGYTF. This rearrangement joins TRBV10-2 to TRBJ1-2, with D possibly being TRBD1 (5 bases). Trimming pared 2 bases from V and 3 bases from J, leaving 7 bases between. Germline CDR1 and CDR2: WSHSY and SAAADI. The CDR3 loop spans 13 amino acids.

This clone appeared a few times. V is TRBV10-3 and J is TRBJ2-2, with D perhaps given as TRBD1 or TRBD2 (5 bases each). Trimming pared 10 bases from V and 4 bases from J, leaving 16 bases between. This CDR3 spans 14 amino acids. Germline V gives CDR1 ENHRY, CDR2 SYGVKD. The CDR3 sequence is CATGRLEGTGELFF. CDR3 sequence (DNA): TGTGCCACGGGACGTCTAGAGGGCACCGGGGAGCTGTTTTTT.

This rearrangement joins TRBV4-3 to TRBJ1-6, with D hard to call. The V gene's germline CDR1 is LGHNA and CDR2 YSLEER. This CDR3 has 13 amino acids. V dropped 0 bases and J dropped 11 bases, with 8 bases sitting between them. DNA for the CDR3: TGCGCCAGCAGCCAAGATCGGGGTGCACCCCTCCACTTT. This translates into CASSQDRGAPLHF.

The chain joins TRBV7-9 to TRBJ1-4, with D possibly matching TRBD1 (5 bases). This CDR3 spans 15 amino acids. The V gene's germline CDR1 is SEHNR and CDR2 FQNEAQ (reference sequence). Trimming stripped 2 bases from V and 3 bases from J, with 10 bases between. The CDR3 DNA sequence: TGTGCCAGCAGCTTACGGGACGGCTCTAATGAAAAACTGTTTTTT. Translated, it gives CASSLRDGSNEKLFF.

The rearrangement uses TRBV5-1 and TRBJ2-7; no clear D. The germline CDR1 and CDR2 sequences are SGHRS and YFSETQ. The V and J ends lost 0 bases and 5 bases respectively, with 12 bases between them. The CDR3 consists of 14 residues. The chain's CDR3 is CASSLGRTIHEQYF. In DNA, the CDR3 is TGCGCCAGCAGCTTGGGTCGCACCATCCACGAGCAGTACTTC.

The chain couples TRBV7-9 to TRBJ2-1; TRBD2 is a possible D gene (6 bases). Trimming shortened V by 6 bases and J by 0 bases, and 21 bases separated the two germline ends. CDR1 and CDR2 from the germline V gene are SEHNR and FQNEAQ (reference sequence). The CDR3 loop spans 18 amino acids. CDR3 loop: CASRTRRSGQSSYNEQFF. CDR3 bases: TGTGCCAGCAGGACAAGGAGGAGCGGGCAAAGCTCCTACAATGAGCAGTTCTTC.

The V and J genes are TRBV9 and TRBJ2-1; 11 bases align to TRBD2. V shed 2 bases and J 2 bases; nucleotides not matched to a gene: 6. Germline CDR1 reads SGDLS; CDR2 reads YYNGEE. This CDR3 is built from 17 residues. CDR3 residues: CASSVGGLAATYNEQFF. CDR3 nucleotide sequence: TGTGCCAGCAGCGTCGGGGGACTAGCGGCCACCTACAATGAGCAGTTCTTC.

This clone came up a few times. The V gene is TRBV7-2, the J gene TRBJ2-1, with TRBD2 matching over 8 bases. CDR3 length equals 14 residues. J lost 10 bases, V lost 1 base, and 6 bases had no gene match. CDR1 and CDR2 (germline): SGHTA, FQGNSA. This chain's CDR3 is CASSLGNSGEEQFF. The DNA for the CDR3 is TGTGCCAGCAGCTTAGGTAATAGCGGGGAGGAGCAGTTCTTC.

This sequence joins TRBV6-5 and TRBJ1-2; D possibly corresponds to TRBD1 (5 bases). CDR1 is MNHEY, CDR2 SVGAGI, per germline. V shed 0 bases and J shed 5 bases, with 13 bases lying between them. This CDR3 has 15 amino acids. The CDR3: CASSYSISGGYGYTF. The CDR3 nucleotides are TGTGCCAGCAGTTACTCGATATCGGGGGGATATGGCTACACCTTC.